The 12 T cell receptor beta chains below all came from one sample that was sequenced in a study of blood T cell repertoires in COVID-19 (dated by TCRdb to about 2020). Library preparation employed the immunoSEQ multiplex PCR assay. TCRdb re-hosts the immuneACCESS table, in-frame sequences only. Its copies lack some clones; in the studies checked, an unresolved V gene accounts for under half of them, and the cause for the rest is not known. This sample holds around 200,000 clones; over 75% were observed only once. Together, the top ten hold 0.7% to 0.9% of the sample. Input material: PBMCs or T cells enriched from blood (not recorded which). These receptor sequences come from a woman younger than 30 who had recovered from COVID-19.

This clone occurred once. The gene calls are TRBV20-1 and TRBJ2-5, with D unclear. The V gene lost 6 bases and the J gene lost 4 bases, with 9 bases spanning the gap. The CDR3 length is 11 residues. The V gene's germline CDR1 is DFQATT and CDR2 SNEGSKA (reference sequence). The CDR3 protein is CSAPSGETQYF. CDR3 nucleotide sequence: TGCAGTGCCCCGTCAGGAGAGACCCAGTACTTC.

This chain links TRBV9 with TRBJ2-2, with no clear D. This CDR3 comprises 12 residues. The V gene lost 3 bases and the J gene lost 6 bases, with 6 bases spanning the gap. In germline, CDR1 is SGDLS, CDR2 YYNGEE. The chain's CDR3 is CASSALSGELFF. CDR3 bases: TGTGCCAGCAGCGCTCTGTCCGGGGAGCTGTTTTTT.

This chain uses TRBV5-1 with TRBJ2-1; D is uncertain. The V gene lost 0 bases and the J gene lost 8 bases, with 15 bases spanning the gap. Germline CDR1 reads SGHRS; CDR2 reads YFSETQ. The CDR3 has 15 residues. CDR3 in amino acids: CASSLGAHSVDEQFF. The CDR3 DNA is TGCGCCAGCAGCTTGGGGGCGCATTCGGTCGATGAGCAGTTCTTC. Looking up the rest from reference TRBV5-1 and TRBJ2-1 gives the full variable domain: KAGVTQTPRYLIKTRGQQVTLSCSPISGHRSVSWYQQTPGQGLQFLFEYFSETQRNKGNFPGRFSGRQFSNSRSEMNVSTLELGDSALYLCASSLGAHSVDEQFFGPGTRLTVL.

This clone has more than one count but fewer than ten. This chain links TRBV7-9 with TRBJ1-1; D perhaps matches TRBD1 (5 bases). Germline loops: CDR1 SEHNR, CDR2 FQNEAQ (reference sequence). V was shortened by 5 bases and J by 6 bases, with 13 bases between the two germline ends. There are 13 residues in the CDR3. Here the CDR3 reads CASSSGGIAEAFF. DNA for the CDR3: TGTGCCAGCAGCAGTGGGGGGATCGCTGAAGCTTTCTTT.

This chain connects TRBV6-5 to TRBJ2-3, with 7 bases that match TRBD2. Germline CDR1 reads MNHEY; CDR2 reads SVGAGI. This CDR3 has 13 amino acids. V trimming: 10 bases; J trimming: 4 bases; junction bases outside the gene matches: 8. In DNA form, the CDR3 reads TGTGCCATCTCCCGTCGGGGGGCAGATACGCAGTATTTT. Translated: CAISRRGADTQYF.

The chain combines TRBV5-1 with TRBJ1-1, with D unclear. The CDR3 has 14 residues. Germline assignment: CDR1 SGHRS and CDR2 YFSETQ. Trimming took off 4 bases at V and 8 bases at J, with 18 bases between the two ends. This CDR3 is CASSRGGRLAEAFF. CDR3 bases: TGCGCCAGCAGCCGAGGCGGTCGCCTTGCGGAAGCTTTCTTT.

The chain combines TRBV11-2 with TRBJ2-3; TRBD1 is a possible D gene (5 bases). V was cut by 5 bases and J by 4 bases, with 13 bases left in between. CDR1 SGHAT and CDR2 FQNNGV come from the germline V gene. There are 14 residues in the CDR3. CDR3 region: CASSPKGRSDTQYF. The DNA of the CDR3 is TGTGCCAGCAGCCCGAAGGGGCGCTCAGATACGCAGTATTTT. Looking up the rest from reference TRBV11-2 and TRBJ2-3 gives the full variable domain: EAGVAQSPRYKIIEKRQSVAFWCNPISGHATLYWYQQILGQGPKLLIQFQNNGVVDDSQLPKDRFSAERLKGVDSTLKIQPAKLEDSAVYLCASSPKGRSDTQYFGPGTRLTVL.

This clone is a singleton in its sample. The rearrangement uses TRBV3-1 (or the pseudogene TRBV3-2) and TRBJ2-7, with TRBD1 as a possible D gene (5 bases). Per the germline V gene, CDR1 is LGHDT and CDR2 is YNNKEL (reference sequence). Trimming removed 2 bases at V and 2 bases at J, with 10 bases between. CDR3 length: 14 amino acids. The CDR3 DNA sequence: TGTGCCAGCAGCCAATGGGGCAGCACCTACGAGCAGTACTTC. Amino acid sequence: CASSQWGSTYEQYF.

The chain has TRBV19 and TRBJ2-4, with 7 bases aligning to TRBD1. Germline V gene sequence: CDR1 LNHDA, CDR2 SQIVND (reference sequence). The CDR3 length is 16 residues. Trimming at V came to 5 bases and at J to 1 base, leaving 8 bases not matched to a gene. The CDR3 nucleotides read TGTGCCAGTAGTGCCCAGACAGGGCTGGCCAAAAACATTCAGTACTTC. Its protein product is CASSAQTGLAKNIQYF.

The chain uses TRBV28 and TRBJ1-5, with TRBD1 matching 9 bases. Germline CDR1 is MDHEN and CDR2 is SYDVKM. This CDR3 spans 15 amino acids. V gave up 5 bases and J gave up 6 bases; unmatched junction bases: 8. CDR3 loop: CASSEPGQGPQPQHF. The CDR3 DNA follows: TGTGCCAGCAGTGAACCGGGACAGGGTCCTCAGCCCCAGCATTTT.

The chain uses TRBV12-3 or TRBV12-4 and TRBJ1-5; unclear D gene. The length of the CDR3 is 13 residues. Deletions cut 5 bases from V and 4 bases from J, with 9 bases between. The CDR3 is CASSPTQNQPQHF. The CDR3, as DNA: TGTGCCAGCAGTCCGACACAGAATCAGCCCCAGCATTTT.

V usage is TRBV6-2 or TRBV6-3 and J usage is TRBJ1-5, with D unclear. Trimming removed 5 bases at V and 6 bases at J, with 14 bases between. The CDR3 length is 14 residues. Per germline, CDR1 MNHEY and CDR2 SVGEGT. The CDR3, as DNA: TGTGCCAGCAGTCGACCGGGTCTAGGTCAGCCCCAGCATTTT. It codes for CASSRPGLGQPQHF.